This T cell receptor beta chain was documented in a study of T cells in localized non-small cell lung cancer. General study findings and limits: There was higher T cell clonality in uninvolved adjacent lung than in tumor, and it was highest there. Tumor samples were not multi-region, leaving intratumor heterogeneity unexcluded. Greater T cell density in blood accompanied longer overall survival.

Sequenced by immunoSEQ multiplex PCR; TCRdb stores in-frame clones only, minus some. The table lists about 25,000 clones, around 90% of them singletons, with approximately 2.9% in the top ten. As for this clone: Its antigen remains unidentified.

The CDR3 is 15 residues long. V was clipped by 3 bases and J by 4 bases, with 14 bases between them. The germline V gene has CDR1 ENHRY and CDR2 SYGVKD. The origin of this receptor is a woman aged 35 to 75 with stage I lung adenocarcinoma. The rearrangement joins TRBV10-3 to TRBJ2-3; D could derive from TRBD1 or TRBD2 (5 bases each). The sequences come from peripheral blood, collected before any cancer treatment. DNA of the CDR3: TGTGCCATCAGTGAACGGGGCCCTGTGGCAGATACGCAGTATTTT. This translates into CAISERGPVADTQYF.